This T cell receptor (beta chain) came from a study of cytomegalovirus exposure and HLA in healthy donors. Germline lookup yields CDR1 SGHTA and CDR2 FQGNSA. This CDR3 is built from 14 residues. V was cut by 1 base and J by 5 bases, with 11 bases left in between. Primers for the PCR totalled 60 Vbeta and 13 Jbeta. The assay was immunoSEQ multiplex PCR, and TCRdb's table has in-frame clones only and misses some. The repertoire includes about 150,000 clones, about three quarters of them detected once, and around 3.6% sits in the top ten. The chain joins TRBV7-2 to TRBJ1-2; D gene uncertain. The source is a male donor in good health and CMV-seronegative. The sample taken for sequencing was PBMCs. The CDR3 here is CASSLGARNYGYTF. CDR3 in DNA: TGTGCCAGCAGCTTAGGGGCCCGGAATTATGGCTACACCTTC.